This T cell receptor (beta chain) was documented in a study of blood T cell repertoires in COVID-19. Study background: The analysed material was cDNA or gDNA that came from T cells, B-cell-depleted T cells, or PBMCs.

CDR1 is KGHSH and CDR2 is LQKENI in the germline V gene. Trimming removed 1 base from V and 1 base from J; junction bases left unmatched: 6. This CDR3 comprises 17 residues. Authors' processing steps: The authors estimated nucleated cell counts from reference gene primer amplification. Only in-frame clones appear in the TCRdb table, and some are missing; sequencing was by immunoSEQ multiplex PCR. Clonal size and the V and J genes are those of that table, whereas D and trimming came from the DNA. There are a few hundred thousand clones in the sample; more than 85% occur only once, and roughly 3% lies in the top ten.

This clonotype originated in a man in his 60s with acute or convalescent COVID-19. The sample was peripheral blood. The chain carries TRBV18 and TRBJ1-2; 10 bases match TRBD1. CDR3 DNA sequence: TGTGCCAGCTCACCACTTGGGACAGGGGCCCGTAACTATGGCTACACCTTC. Translating it yields CASSPLGTGARNYGYTF. Filled out from reference TRBV18 and TRBJ1-2, the complete variable domain reads NAGVMQNPRHLVRRRGQEARLRCSPMKGHSHVYWYRQLPEEGLKFMVYLQKENIIDESGMPKERFSAEFPKEGPSILRIQQVVRGDSAAYFCASSPLGTGARNYGYTFGSGTRLTVV.